What follows are 11 T cell receptor beta chains derived from one specimen sequenced in a study of T cells after somatic rescue of genetic block (dated by TCRdb to the early 2020s). The method was the immunoSEQ multiplex PCR assay. This immuneACCESS table, as held by TCRdb, lists in-frame sequences with V and J called but not all clones. Of the missing ones, under half trace to an unresolved V gene in checked studies; the others have no known cause. This sample has 95,000 to 120,000 clones in its table, and about nine tenths of those were observed once. The ten largest clonotypes hold approximately 1.3% of the sample. Specimen: peripheral blood mononuclear cells (PBMCs). The receptor source for this set is a woman in her late teens or twenties.

In this sample, this clone turned up once. The chain is built from TRBV27 and TRBJ2-7, with D perhaps TRBD2 (7 bases). This CDR3 comprises 14 residues. Trimming pared 6 bases from V and 4 bases from J, leaving 16 bases between. Germline V gene sequence: CDR1 MNHEY, CDR2 SMNVEV (reference sequence). The CDR3 sequence: CASSDRGGRYEQYF. CDR3 sequence (DNA): TGTGCCAGCAGCGATAGGGGGGGACGATACGAGCAGTACTTC.

J is TRBJ2-1 and V is TRBV7-5; the table's D call TRBD2 went unverified against the DNA. TRBV7-5 is deemed a pseudogene. The CDR3 sequence is 15 residues long. Written as DNA, the CDR3 is TGTGCCAGAAGCTGGAGGAGTAGCTCCTACAATGAGCAGTTCTTC. Translated: CARSWRSSSYNEQFF.

The chain is built from TRBV5-4 and TRBJ2-1; 13 nucleotides align to TRBD2. Germline lookup yields CDR1 SGHNT and CDR2 YYREEE (reference sequence). J gave up 8 bases and V 1 base, and 6 bases lay outside the gene matches. There are 16 residues in the CDR3. CDR3 residues: CASSLTKLAGGDEQFF. CDR3 coding DNA: TGTGCCAGCAGCTTGACAAAACTAGCGGGGGGGGATGAGCAGTTCTTC. The whole variable domain, filled in from reference TRBV5-4 and TRBJ2-1, reads ETGVTQSPTHLIKTRGQQVTLRCSSQSGHNTVSWYQQALGQGPQFIFQYYREEENGRGNFPPRFSGLQFPNYSSELNVNALELDDSALYLCASSLTKLAGGDEQFFGPGTRLTVL.

V and J are TRBV4-3 and TRBJ1-1; possible D gene TRBD1, 6 bases. The CDR3 spans 13 residues. Germline values: CDR1 LGHNA, CDR2 YSLEER. V lost 4 bases and J lost 4, with 10 bases in between. This chain's CDR3 is CASSLDSVTEAFF. The CDR3 nucleotides read TGCGCCAGCAGCCTGGACAGTGTCACTGAAGCTTTCTTT.

V and J are TRBV6-1 and TRBJ1-2, with 9 bases fitting TRBD1. After removal of 6 bases from V and 1 base from J, the junction contained 3 bases not matched to a gene. The germline V gene has CDR1 MNHNS and CDR2 SASEGT. The CDR3 is 14 amino acids. CDR3 sequence reads: CASRHRGLNYGYTF. The DNA of the CDR3 is TGTGCCAGCAGACACAGGGGGCTTAACTATGGCTACACCTTC.

Written as DNA, the CDR3 is TGTGCCAGCAGGAATCTGGGGGGGGTGAACACTGAAGCTTTCTTT. Translating gives CASRNLGGVNTEAFF. The rearrangement links TRBV27 to TRBJ1-1, with a weak D call TRBD1 (5 bases). Germline V lookup: CDR1 MNHEY, CDR2 SMNVEV (reference sequence). The V end lost 6 bases, the J end lost 0 bases, and 14 bases lay between the germline ends. CDR3 length: 15 residues.

The V call is TRBV4-1, the J call TRBJ2-2, with D unresolved. Trimming pared 5 bases from V and 3 bases from J, leaving 19 bases between. Germline CDR1 is MGHRA and CDR2 is YSYEKL. The length of the CDR3 is 17 residues. The DNA for the CDR3 is TGCGCCAGCAGCTCGGACCCGAAGGCACACGACACCGGGGAGCTGTTTTTT. This gives the protein CASSSDPKAHDTGELFF.

The rearrangement uses TRBV4-2 and TRBJ2-5; possibly TRBD1 for D (5 bases). The CDR3 is 15 amino acids. Per germline, CDR1 LGHNA and CDR2 YNFKEQ. V was trimmed by 0 bases and J by 4 bases, leaving 12 bases between them. The CDR3 DNA reads as TGTGCCAGCAGCCAAGACTGGTCAGGGCGAGAGACCCAGTACTTC. Its protein product is CASSQDWSGRETQYF.

This chain joins TRBV5-1 and TRBJ1-1; D unresolved. CDR1 and CDR2 from the germline V gene are SGHRS and YFSETQ. Trimming cost V 6 bases and J 4 bases, with 13 bases left between them. This CDR3 contains 13 residues. The CDR3 protein is CASKRPPGTEAFF. The CDR3 DNA reads as TGCGCCAGCAAAAGGCCCCCGGGCACTGAAGCTTTCTTT.

The J gene is TRBJ1-4, the V gene TRBV4-2; 10 nucleotides match TRBD1. CDR3 size: 16 residues. Trimming removed 3 bases from V and 8 bases from J; junction bases left unmatched: 9. Germline V lookup: CDR1 LGHNA, CDR2 YNFKEQ. DNA of the CDR3: TGTGCCAGCAGCCAGATGCACGGGACAGGGGTCGAAAAACTGTTTTTT. Its protein is CASSQMHGTGVEKLFF.

The chain combines TRBV5-1 with TRBJ1-4; 10 positions match TRBD1. The CDR3 contains 15 residues. CDR1 is SGHRS, CDR2 YFSETQ, per germline. The ends lost 4 bases at V and 8 bases at J; junction bases unmatched: 8. CDR3 in amino acids: CASSNPGQGKEKLFF. CDR3 DNA: TGCGCCAGCAGCAATCCGGGACAGGGGAAGGAAAAACTGTTTTTT.